These T cell receptor beta chains were read from a single sample in a study of cytomegalovirus exposure and HLA in healthy donors. Libraries were prepared by immunoSEQ multiplex PCR; TCRdb keeps only in-frame clonotypes and omits some of them. The table has approximately 150,000 clones, just over 75% seen once. Sequencing was carried out using PBMCs. Receptors were obtained from a woman in her thirties or forties in good health and CMV-seronegative. CDR3s include the opening cysteine and the closing phenylalanine or tryptophan. The D gene is left open where the match is weak. A clone size is listed for some rows: how often the clone was seen (once, few, many), or a class if it is expanded.

DNA	CDR3	V	D	J	size
TGTGCCAGCAGTCAACGACAGGGGCCCAGAACCGGGGAGCTGTTTTTT	CASSQRQGPRTGELFF	TRBV6-4	TRBD1	TRBJ2-2	NA
TGTGCCAGCAGTTTGGGGGCAGGGGCAATCACCGGGGAGCTGTTTTTT	CASSLGAGAITGELFF	TRBV27	NA	TRBJ2-2	NA
TGTGCCAGCAGTTCGGGACAGGGTAACGAAAAACTGTTTTTT	CASSSGQGNEKLFF	TRBV27	TRBD1	TRBJ1-4	NA
TGTGCCAGCAGCCCCGACAGGGGGCTGGACAATGAGCAGTTCTTC	CASSPDRGLDNEQFF	TRBV5-6	TRBD1	TRBJ2-1	NA
TGTGCCAGCAGCAAACACTGGACAGGGTCGATGTACGAGCAGTACTTC	CASSKHWTGSMYEQYF	TRBV9	TRBD1	TRBJ2-7	NA
TGTGCCAGTAGTGATAGCGGGAGGACAGATACGCAGTATTTT	CASSDSGRTDTQYF	TRBV19	TRBD2	TRBJ2-3	NA
TGTGCCTGGAGAGGGACAGAGGAGACCCAGTACTTC	CAWRGTEETQYF	TRBV30	TRBD1	TRBJ2-5	few
TGTGCCTGGAGTCCGACATGGGACAAATCAGCACCTTACGAGCAGTACTTC	CAWSPTWDKSAPYEQYF	TRBV30	NA	TRBJ2-7	few
TGCGCCAGCAGCCAAGATTGGACGGGAGGGCCCCATGAGCAGTTCTTC	CASSQDWTGGPHEQFF	TRBV4-1	TRBD2	TRBJ2-1	few
TGTGCCAGCAGCCCCAAGACAGGGGGCTGGCAGTACTTC	CASSPKTGGWQYF	TRBV11-1	TRBD1	TRBJ2-7	NA
TGCAGTGCTAGAGGTCGCAATGAGCAGTTCTTC	CSARGRNEQFF	TRBV20-1	NA	TRBJ2-1	NA
TGTGCCATCTCTTGGGACAGGCAGGGGGCTTTCTTT	CAISWDRQGAFF	TRBV10-3	TRBD1	TRBJ1-1	NA
TGTGCCAGCATGAAGGGGTTTAGGACAGATACGCAGTATTTT	CASMKGFRTDTQYF	TRBV2	NA	TRBJ2-3	NA
TGTGCCAGCAGCTTAGCGAGTACCCAGGGAACTAACTATGGCTACACCTTC	CASSLASTQGTNYGYTF	TRBV7-2	NA	TRBJ1-2	NA
TGTGCCAGCAGCGCTAGGGGGTGGGGAGATCAGCCCCAGCATTTT	CASSARGWGDQPQHF	TRBV27	NA	TRBJ1-5	NA
TGTGCTAGCTCACCACCGTTGCTAGCGGGAGAGACCGGGGAGCTGTTTTTT	CASSPPLLAGETGELFF	TRBV18	TRBD2	TRBJ2-2	NA
TGTGCCAGCTTCCCCCACGGGAGTCCTTACGAGCAGTACTTC	CASFPHGSPYEQYF	TRBV14	NA	TRBJ2-7	NA
TGTGCCATCAGTGAGTCGGGTTCTAGAAGAGAGCAGTTCTTC	CAISESGSRREQFF	TRBV10-3	NA	TRBJ2-1	NA
TGCGCCAGCAGCCAAGAAGCTCTTGCGGGAGTTTTAAACGGCGAGCAGTACTTC	CASSQEALAGVLNGEQYF	TRBV4-1	TRBD2	TRBJ2-7	NA
TGTGCCAGCAGGCCGGTACCGGGAGGAGGGTCCGGGGAGCTGTTTTTT	CASRPVPGGGSGELFF	TRBV2	TRBD2	TRBJ2-2	NA
TGCGCCAGCAGCTTGGGGCTAGCGGGGAGCACAGATACGCAGTATTTT	CASSLGLAGSTDTQYF	TRBV5-1	TRBD2	TRBJ2-3	NA
TGCGCCAGCAGCCTAATATCAGATACGCAGTATTTT	CASSLISDTQYF	TRBV5-1	NA	TRBJ2-3	once
TGTGCCAGTAGGGCAAGGGACACTAACACTGAAGCTTTCTTT	CASRARDTNTEAFF	TRBV19	NA	TRBJ1-1	NA
TGTGCCAGCAGCTCGGGGCAGGGGGGAGAGCAGTACTTC	CASSSGQGGEQYF	TRBV11-3	NA	TRBJ2-7	NA
TGCGCCAGCAGTACTAGCGGGATAACAACCTACGAGCAGTACTTC	CASSTSGITTYEQYF	TRBV10-1	TRBD2	TRBJ2-7	NA
TGCGCCAGCAGCTTGGCCGCAGCGATCACCCTCTCCTACGAGCAGTACTTC	CASSLAAAITLSYEQYF	TRBV5-1	NA	TRBJ2-7	NA
TGTGCCAGCAGTTCAGGATCAACTAACTATGGCTACACCTTC	CASSSGSTNYGYTF	TRBV6-1	NA	TRBJ1-2	NA
TGTGCCAGTCAAGGACTAGCGGAAAACATTCAGTACTTC	CASQGLAENIQYF	TRBV2	TRBD2	TRBJ2-4	few
TGTGCCAGCAGTCCGAACACCCCGACTAGCGGGAGCGGGGAGCAGTTCTTC	CASSPNTPTSGSGEQFF	TRBV28	TRBD2	TRBJ2-1	NA
TGTGCCAGCAGCTTTTCCGAGCGGGAACGGCAGTTCTTC	CASSFSERERQFF	TRBV11-2	TRBD2	TRBJ2-1	NA
TGTGCCAGCAACCTACAGAGTGCTGGCTACACCTTC	CASNLQSAGYTF	TRBV28	NA	TRBJ1-2	NA
TGCAGCGTTGAAGTAGCGGAGATCACAGATACGCAGTATTTT	CSVEVAEITDTQYF	TRBV29-1	NA	TRBJ2-3	NA
TGCGCCAGCAGCCAAGCCGACTGGACAGAAGATTCAACTAATGAAAAACTGTTTTTT	CASSQADWTEDSTNEKLFF	TRBV4-1	NA	TRBJ1-4	NA
TGTGCCAGCACCGCTCAGATCCCTGAAGCTTTCTTT	CASTAQIPEAFF	TRBV28	NA	TRBJ1-1	few
TGTGCCAGCAGCTTAAACAGGAACACTGAAGCTTTCTTT	CASSLNRNTEAFF	TRBV7-2	NA	TRBJ1-1	NA
TGTGCCAGCAGCCGGCGGACAGGGGACTCCTCCGAGCAGTACTTC	CASSRRTGDSSEQYF	TRBV14	TRBD1	TRBJ2-7	NA
TGTGCCAGCAGCTTGAACAATATATTCGGGACTAGCTTCCACGAGCAGTACTTC	CASSLNNIFGTSFHEQYF	TRBV5-4	TRBD2	TRBJ2-7	NA
TGTGCCATCAGTGACCCCGGACAGGGGAACTATGGCTACACCTTC	CAISDPGQGNYGYTF	TRBV10-3	TRBD1	TRBJ1-2	NA
TGTGCCTGGACTACAGGGGGCAACACCGGGGAGCTGTTTTTT	CAWTTGGNTGELFF	TRBV30	TRBD1	TRBJ2-2	NA
TGTGCCAGCTACAGGGTGGGCTCCTACGAGCAGTACTTC	CASYRVGSYEQYF	TRBV28	NA	TRBJ2-7	NA
TGTGCCAGCAGCCCCGGGAGGGATGGAAACACCATATATTTT	CASSPGRDGNTIYF	TRBV27	NA	TRBJ1-3	NA
TGTGCCTGGAGAGATTTCAGGGGGCAGAGCGAGCGGTACTTC	CAWRDFRGQSERYF	TRBV30	TRBD1	TRBJ2-7	once
TGTGCCAGCAGTGAAGCCAACCCCGGACAGGTCAACAATCAGCCCCAGCATTTT	CASSEANPGQVNNQPQHF	TRBV6-1	TRBD1	TRBJ1-5	NA
TGTGCCAGCAGTATCCGGGACAAGAGCTCTGGGGCCAACGTCCTGACTTTC	CASSIRDKSSGANVLTF	TRBV27	NA	TRBJ2-6	NA
TGTGCCAGCAAAGGGACAGGGGGCCTGGGTGAAGCTTTCTTT	CASKGTGGLGEAFF	TRBV6-1	TRBD1	TRBJ1-1	few
TGTGCCAGCAGCTTAGCGGACTCCGACTGGGCCAACGTCCTGACTTTC	CASSLADSDWANVLTF	TRBV11-3	NA	TRBJ2-6	NA
TGTGCCAGCAGAAAAGTAGCGGGAGGAGGGGAGCAGTACTTC	CASRKVAGGGEQYF	TRBV7-3	TRBD2	TRBJ2-7	NA
TGTGCCAGCAGTCTGCGGACTAGCGGGAGTTTTCCTTACAATGAGCAGTTCTTC	CASSLRTSGSFPYNEQFF	TRBV28	TRBD2	TRBJ2-1	few
TGTGCCAGCAGTGACTGGGGGGGGCAGGTCGATGGCTACACCTTC	CASSDWGGQVDGYTF	TRBV25-1	NA	TRBJ1-2	few
TGTGCCTGGAGTAGGGGGACTAGCGGGGTACAGTACTTC	CAWSRGTSGVQYF	TRBV30	TRBD2	TRBJ2-7	NA
TGTGCCAGCAGCACCTCAGGGGGCGCTTACAATGAGCAGTTCTTC	CASSTSGGAYNEQFF	TRBV9	TRBD1	TRBJ2-1	NA
TGCAGCGTTTCTACAGGGTTAGGCTACACCTTC	CSVSTGLGYTF	TRBV29-1	NA	TRBJ1-2	NA